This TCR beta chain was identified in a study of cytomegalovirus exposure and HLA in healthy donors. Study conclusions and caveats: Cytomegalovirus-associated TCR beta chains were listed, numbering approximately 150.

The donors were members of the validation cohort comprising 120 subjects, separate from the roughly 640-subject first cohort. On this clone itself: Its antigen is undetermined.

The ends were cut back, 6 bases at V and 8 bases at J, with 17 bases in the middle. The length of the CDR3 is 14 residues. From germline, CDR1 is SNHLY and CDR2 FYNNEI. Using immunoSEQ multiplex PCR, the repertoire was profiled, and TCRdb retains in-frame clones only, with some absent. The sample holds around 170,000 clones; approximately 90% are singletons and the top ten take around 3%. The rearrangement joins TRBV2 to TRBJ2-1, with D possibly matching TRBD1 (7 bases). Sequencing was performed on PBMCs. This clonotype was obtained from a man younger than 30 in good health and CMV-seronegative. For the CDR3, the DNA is TGTGCCAGCAGCCAACAGGGGCCGGGGGATGAGCAGTTCTTC. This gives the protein CASSQQGPGDEQFF.